Listed here is a single T cell receptor beta chain. The data originate from a study of cytomegalovirus exposure and HLA in healthy donors. V lost 5 bases to trimming and J lost 1 base, with 17 bases between them. The CDR3 length is 16 residues. CDR1 SGHTA and CDR2 FQGNSA come from the germline V gene. It was with 60 Vbeta and 13 Jbeta primers that the PCR ran. Clones were read by immunoSEQ multiplex PCR, and TCRdb kept only the in-frame ones, dropping some. The repertoire has around 210,000 clones, 65% to 80% of them found once; the top ten carry approximately 1.5%. The sample consisted of PBMCs. The source is a man over 45 in good health and CMV-seronegative. This chain links TRBV7-2 with TRBJ1-1, with a weak D call TRBD1 (5 bases). This CDR3 reads CASSRWGRVQNTEAFF. The CDR3 DNA reads TGTGCCAGCAGCCGCTGGGGCCGGGTACAGAACACTGAAGCTTTCTTT.